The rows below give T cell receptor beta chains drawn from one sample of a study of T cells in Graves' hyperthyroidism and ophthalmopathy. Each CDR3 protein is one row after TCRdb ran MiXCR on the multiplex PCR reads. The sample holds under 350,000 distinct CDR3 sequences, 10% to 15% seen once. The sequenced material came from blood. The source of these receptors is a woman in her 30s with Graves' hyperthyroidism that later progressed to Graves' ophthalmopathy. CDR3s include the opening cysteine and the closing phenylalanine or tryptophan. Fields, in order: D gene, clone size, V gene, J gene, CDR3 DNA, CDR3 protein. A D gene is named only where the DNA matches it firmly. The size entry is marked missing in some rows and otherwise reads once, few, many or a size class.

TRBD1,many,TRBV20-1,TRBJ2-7,TGCAGTGCCACTTTCTTTCGGGACAGGGGGAGGGAGCAGTACTTC,CSATFFRDRGREQYF
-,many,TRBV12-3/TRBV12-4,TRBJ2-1,TGTGCCAGCAGCCCACTCCAGGGGAGCAATGAGCAGTTCTTC,CASSPLQGSNEQFF
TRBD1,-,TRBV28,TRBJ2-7,TGTGCCAGCAGTTCTCTACAGGGGGCGAGTTACGAGCAGTACTTC,CASSSLQGASYEQYF
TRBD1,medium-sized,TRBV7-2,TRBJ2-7,TGTGCCAGCAGCTTAGGGGGACAGTTCAACGAGCAGTACTTC,CASSLGGQFNEQYF
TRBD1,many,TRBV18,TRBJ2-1,TGTGCCAGCTCACCCGGGACAGGGGGGCATGAGCAGTTCTTC,CASSPGTGGHEQFF
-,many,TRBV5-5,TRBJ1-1,TGTGCCAGCAGCTTGGACGGACAGCTTAGGATGAACACTGAAGCTTTCTTT,CASSLDGQLRMNTEAFF
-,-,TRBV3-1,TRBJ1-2,TGTGCCAGCAGCCAAGATCAGGGAAAGAATGGCTACACCTTC,CASSQDQGKNGYTF
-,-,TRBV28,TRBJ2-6,TGTGCCAGCGGTTCGAAGGGGAGCTCTGGGGCCAACGTCCTGACTTTC,CASGSKGSSGANVLTF
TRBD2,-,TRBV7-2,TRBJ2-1,TGTGCCAGCAGCTTAGTGACTAGCGTCCCTGAGCAGTTCTTC,CASSLVTSVPEQFF
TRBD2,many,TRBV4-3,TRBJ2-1,TGCGCCAGCAGCCAAGATCAAGGGGACTACTACAATGAGCAGTTCTTC,CASSQDQGDYYNEQFF
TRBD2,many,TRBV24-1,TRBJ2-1,TGTGCCACCAGCCCGGGAGGGTTAAGCTCCTACAATGAGCAGTTCTTC,CATSPGGLSSYNEQFF
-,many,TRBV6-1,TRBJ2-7,TGTGCCAGCAGTGAAGTACAAGAATTCGGCTACGAGCAGTACTTC,CASSEVQEFGYEQYF
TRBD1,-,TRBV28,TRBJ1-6,TGTGCCAGCAGCCCACCGGACAGGGGTAATTCACCCCTCCACTTT,CASSPPDRGNSPLHF
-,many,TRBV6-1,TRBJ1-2,TGTGCCAGCAGCCCACAGGGATTCAGGATGTGGACCTTC,CASSPQGFRMWTF
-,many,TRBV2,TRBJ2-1,TGTGCCAGCAGTGTAACCCGAGACAGCGGGCCCATCTGGAATGAGCAGTTCTTC,CASSVTRDSGPIWNEQFF
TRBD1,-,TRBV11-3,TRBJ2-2,TGTGCCAGCAGCCCTCAGGGGGTAGGCACCGGGGAGCTGTTTTTT,CASSPQGVGTGELFF
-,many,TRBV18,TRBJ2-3,TGTGCCAGCTCACCACCCGAGAACACAGATACGCAGTATTTT,CASSPPENTDTQYF
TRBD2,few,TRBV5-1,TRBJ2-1,TGCGCCAGCAGCGGCGGGACTAGCGACTTCTTC,CASSGGTSDFF
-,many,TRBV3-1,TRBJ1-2,TGTGCCAGCAGCCAAGATTGGTGGTCTGATGGCTACACCTTC,CASSQDWWSDGYTF
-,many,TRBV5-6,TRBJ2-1,TGTGCCAGCAGCTTGTCCCTTTTTTATGAGCAGTTCTTC,CASSLSLFYEQFF
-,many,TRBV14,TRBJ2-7,TGTGCCAGCAGCCCCCGGAGCCGCGGAGGGCCCATCGAGCAGTACTTC,CASSPRSRGGPIEQYF
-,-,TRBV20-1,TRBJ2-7,TGCAGTGCCCAAGAGTTGAGCGGGTTAAGCTCCTACGAGCAGTACTTC,CSAQELSGLSSYEQYF
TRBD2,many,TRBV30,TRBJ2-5,TGTGCCTGGACTAGCGGAGAGACCCAGTACTTC,CAWTSGETQYF
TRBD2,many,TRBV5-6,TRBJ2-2,TGTGCCAGCAGGCTCGGTAGCGGGAGGGCCGGGGAGCTGTTTTTT,CASRLGSGRAGELFF
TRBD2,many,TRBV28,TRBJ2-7,TGTGCCAGCAGTTTCCCCTTCGCGGGAGCGGGGTACGAGCAGTACTTC,CASSFPFAGAGYEQYF
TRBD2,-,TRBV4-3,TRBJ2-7,TGCGCCAGCAGCCAAGAAAAGGATACTAGCGGAAGGGAGAGGGACGAGCAGTACTTC,CASSQEKDTSGRERDEQYF
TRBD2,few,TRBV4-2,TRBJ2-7,TGTGCCAGCAGCCACCAGACTAGCACCGAGCAGTACTTC,CASSHQTSTEQYF
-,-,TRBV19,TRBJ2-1,TGTGCCACATCGTACGGCAGTTATGATGAGCAGTTCTTC,CATSYGSYDEQFF
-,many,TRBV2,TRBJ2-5,TGTGCCAGCACCGGACCAGCTTCGGAGACCCAGTACTTC,CASTGPASETQYF
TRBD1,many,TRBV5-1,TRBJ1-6,TGCGCCAGCAGCTTCGGAGACAGGGCTGAATCACCCCTCCACTTT,CASSFGDRAESPLHF